This T cell receptor (beta chain) was obtained from a study of T cell changes during pregnancy in multiple sclerosis. Measured with immunoSEQ multiplex PCR; TCRdb has only the in-frame clones, and not every one. The sample has some 110,000 clones; roughly 90% are singletons. This material consisted of peripheral blood, taken in the third trimester of pregnancy. The TCR originated in a female donor with multiple sclerosis, enrolled in a pregnancy study.

CDR3 coding DNA: TGTGCCAGCAGCTTAGTTGGCAGGGGGAGTTGGGGTAGCTCCTACGAGCAGTACTTC. Translation: CASSLVGRGSWGSSYEQYF. The chain joins TRBV7-6 to TRBJ2-7; the match to TRBD1 covers 7 bases. Germline CDR1 and CDR2: SGHVS and FNYEAQ. The CDR3 sequence is 19 residues long. The junction had 15 bases not matched to a gene; V was cut back by 1 base and J by 0 bases.